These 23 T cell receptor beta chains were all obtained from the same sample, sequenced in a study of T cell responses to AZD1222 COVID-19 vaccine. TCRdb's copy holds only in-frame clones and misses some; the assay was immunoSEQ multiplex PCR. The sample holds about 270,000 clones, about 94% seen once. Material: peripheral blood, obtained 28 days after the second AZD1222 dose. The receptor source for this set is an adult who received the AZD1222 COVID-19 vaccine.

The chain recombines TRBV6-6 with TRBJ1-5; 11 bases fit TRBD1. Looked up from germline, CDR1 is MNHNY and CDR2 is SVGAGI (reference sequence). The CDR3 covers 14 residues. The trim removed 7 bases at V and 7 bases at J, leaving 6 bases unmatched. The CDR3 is CASNGQGAQQPQHF. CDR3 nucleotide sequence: TGTGCCAGCAATGGACAGGGGGCACAGCAGCCCCAGCATTTT.

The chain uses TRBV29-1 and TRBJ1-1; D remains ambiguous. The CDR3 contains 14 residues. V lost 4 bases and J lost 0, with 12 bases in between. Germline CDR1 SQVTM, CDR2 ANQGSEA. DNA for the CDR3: TGCAGCGTTGTTTATCACACCGTGAACACTGAAGCTTTCTTT. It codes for CSVVYHTVNTEAFF.

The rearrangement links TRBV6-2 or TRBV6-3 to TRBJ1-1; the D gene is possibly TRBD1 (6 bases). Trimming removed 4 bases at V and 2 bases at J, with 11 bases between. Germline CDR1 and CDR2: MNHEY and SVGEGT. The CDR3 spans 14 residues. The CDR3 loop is CASSSMDRNTEAFF. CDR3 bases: TGTGCCAGCAGTTCCATGGACAGAAACACTGAAGCTTTCTTT.

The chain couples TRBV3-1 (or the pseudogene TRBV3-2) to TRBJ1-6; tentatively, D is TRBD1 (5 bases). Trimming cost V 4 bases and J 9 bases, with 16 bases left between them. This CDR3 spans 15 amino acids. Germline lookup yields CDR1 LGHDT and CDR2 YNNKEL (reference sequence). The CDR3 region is CASSRTPRVGSPLHF. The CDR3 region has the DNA TGTGCCAGCAGCCGGACGCCCAGGGTTGGTTCACCCCTCCACTTT.

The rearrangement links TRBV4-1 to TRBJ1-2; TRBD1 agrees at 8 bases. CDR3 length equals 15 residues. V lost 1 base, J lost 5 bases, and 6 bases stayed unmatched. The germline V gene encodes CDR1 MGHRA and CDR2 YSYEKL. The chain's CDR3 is CASSQAPGGEYGYTF. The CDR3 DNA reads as TGCGCCAGCAGCCAAGCCCCAGGGGGCGAATATGGCTACACCTTC.

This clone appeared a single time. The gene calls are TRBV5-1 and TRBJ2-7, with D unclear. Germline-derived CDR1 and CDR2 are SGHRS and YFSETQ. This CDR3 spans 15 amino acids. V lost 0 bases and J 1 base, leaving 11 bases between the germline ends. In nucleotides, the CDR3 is TGCGCCAGCAGCTTGGAACCGGATCCGTCCTACGAGCAGTACTTC. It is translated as CASSLEPDPSYEQYF.

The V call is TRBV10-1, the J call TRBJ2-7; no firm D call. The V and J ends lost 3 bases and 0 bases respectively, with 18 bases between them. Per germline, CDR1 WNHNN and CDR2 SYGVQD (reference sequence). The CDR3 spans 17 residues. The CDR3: CASSELFRYHGSYEQYF. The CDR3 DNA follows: TGCGCCAGCAGTGAATTATTTCGCTACCACGGCTCCTACGAGCAGTACTTC.

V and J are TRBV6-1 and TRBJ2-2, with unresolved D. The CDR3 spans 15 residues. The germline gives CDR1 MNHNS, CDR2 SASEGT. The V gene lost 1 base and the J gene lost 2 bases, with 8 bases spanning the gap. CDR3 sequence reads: CASSEVTFNTGELFF. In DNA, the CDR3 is TGTGCCAGCAGTGAAGTGACCTTCAACACCGGGGAGCTGTTTTTT.

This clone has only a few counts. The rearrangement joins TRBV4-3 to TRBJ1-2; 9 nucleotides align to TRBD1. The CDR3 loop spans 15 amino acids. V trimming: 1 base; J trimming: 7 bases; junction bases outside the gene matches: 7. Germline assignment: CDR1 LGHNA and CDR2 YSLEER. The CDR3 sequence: CASSQGIQGASGYTF. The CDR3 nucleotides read TGCGCCAGCAGCCAAGGGATACAGGGGGCGTCTGGCTACACCTTC.

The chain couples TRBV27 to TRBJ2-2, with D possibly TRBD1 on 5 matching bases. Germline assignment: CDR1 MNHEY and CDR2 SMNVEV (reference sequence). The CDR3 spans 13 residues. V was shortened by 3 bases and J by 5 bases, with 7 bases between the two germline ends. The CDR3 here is CASSFRETGELFF. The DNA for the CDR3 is TGTGCCAGCAGTTTCAGGGAAACCGGGGAGCTGTTTTTT.

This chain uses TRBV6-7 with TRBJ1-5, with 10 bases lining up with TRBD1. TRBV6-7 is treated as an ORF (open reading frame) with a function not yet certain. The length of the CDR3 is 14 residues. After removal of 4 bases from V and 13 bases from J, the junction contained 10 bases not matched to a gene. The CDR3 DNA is TGTGCCAGCAGTTTCCCTGACAGGGGGCGCAGTCAGCATTTT. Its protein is CASSFPDRGRSQHF.

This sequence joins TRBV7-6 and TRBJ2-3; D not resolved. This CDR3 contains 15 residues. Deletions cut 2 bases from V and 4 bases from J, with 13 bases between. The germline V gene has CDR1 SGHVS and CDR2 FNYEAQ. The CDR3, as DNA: TGTGCCAGCAGCTTAACCCCCCTAAGCTCAGATACGCAGTATTTT. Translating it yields CASSLTPLSSDTQYF.

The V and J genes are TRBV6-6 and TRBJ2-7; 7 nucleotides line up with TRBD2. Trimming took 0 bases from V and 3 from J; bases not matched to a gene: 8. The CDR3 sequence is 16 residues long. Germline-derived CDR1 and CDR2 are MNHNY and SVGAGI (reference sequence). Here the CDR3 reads CASSYSYREAVYEQYF. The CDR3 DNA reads TGTGCCAGCAGTTACTCCTATCGGGAGGCGGTCTACGAGCAGTACTTC.

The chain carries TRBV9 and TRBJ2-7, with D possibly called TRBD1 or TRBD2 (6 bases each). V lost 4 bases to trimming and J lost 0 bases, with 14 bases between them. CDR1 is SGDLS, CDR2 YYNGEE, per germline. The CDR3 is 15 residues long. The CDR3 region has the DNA TGTGCCAGCAGCCTAGGAGGGGGATCCTCCTACGAGCAGTACTTC. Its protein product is CASSLGGGSSYEQYF.

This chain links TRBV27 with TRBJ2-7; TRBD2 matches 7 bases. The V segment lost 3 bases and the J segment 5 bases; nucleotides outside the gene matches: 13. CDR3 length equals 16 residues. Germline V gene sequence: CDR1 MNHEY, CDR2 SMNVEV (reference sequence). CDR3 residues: CASSFLDRLAPNEQYF. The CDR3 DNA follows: TGTGCCAGCAGTTTCCTGGATCGACTAGCCCCAAACGAGCAGTACTTC.

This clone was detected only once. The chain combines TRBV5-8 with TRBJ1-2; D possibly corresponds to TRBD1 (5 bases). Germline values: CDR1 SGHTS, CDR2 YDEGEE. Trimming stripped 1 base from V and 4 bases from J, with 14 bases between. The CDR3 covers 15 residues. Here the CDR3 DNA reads TGTGCCAGCAGCTTGCGCCCCTCAGGGTCCTATGGCTACACCTTC. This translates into CASSLRPSGSYGYTF.

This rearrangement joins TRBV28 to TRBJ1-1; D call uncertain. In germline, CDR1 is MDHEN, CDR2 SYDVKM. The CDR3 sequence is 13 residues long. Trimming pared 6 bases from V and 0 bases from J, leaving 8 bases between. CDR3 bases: TGTGCCAGCAGACGAGACATGAACACTGAAGCTTTCTTT. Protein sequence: CASRRDMNTEAFF.

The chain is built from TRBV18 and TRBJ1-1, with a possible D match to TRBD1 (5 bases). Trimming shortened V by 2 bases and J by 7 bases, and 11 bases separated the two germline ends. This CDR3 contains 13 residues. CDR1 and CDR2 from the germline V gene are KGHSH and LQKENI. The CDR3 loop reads CASSPTGPYEAFF. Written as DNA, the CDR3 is TGTGCCAGCTCACCAACAGGACCCTATGAAGCTTTCTTT.

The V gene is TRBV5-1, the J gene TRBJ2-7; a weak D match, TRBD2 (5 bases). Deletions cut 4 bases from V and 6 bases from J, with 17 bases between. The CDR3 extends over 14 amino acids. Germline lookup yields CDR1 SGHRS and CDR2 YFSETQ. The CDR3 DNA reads TGCGCCAGCAGCCCTGGTGGTGGCGAGGGCGAGCAGTACTTC. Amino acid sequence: CASSPGGGEGEQYF.

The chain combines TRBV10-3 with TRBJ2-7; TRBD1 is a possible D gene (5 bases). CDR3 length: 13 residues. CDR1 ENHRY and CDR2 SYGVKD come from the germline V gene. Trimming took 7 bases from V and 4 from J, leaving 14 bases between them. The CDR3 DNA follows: TGTGCCATCAAATTCGACAGATATTACGAGCAGTACTTC. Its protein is CAIKFDRYYEQYF.

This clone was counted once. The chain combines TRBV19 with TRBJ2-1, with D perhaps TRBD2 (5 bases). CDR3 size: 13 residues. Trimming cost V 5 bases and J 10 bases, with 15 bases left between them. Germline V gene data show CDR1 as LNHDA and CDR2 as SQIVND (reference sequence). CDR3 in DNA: TGTGCCAGTAGTCCGTCGGGAACAGTCGAGCAGTTCTTC. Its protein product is CASSPSGTVEQFF. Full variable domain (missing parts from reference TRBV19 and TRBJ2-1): DGGITQSPKYLFRKEGQNVTLSCEQNLNHDAMYWYRQDPGQGLRLIYYSQIVNDFQKGDIAEGYSVSREKKESFPLTVTSAQKNPTAFYLCASSPSGTVEQFFGPGTRLTVL.

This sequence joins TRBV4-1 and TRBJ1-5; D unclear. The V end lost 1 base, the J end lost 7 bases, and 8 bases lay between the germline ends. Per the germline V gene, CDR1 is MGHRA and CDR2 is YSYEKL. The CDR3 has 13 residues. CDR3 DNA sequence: TGCGCCAGCAGCCAAGGACTGGGCCAGCCCCAGCATTTT. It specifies CASSQGLGQPQHF.

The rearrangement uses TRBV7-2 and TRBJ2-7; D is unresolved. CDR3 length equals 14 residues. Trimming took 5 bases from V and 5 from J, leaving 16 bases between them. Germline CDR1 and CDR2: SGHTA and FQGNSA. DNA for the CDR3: TGTGCCAGCAGCAGGCCGTCTCTGGCCCACGAGCAGTACTTC. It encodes CASSRPSLAHEQYF.